The sequence of this T cell receptor (beta chain) was determined in a study of PD-1 blockade in classical Hodgkin lymphoma. Trimming left V 3 bases short and J 1 base short, with 13 bases between. Per the germline V gene, CDR1 is SEHNR and CDR2 is FQNEAQ (reference sequence). The CDR3 contains 15 residues. Assay used: immunoSEQ multiplex PCR; TCRdb lists only in-frame clones, some missing. This table has about 28,000 clones, around 90% appearing once. The patients all showed relapse after autologous stem cell transplantation, while their brentuximab vedotin exposure varied. The investigators isolated CD8+ T cells from thawed PBMCs using magnetic negative selection. Patients had relapsed/refractory classical Hodgkin lymphoma with complete response, partial response or progressive disease as best response.

The chain is built from TRBV7-9 and TRBJ2-7; D possibly corresponds to TRBD2 (5 bases). This TCR was recovered from a human donor with classical Hodgkin lymphoma. Sequencing was performed on CD8+ T cells from blood, taken at baseline. The CDR3 spells CASSFLALGSYEQYF. For the CDR3, the DNA is TGTGCCAGCAGCTTTTTAGCGTTGGGGTCCTACGAGCAGTACTTC.